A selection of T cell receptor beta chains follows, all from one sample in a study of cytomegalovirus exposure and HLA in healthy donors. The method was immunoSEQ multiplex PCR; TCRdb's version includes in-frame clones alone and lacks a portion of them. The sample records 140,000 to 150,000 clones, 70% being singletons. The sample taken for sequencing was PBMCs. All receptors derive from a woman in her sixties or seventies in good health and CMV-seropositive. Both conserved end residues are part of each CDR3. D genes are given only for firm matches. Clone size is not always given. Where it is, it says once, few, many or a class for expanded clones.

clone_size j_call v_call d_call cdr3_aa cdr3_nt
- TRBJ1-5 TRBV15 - CATSRGEAGYQPQHF TGTGCCACCAGCAGAGGGGAGGCAGGGTATCAGCCCCAGCATTTT
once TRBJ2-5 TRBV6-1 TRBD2 CASRPPAGSQETQYF TGTGCCAGCAGACCCCCAGCGGGGTCCCAAGAGACCCAGTACTTC
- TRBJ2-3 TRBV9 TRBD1 CASSGGQGYTDTQYF TGTGCCAGCAGCGGTGGACAGGGTTACACAGATACGCAGTATTTT
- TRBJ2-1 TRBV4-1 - CASSQDPGLPYNEQFF TGCGCCAGCAGCCAAGATCCAGGGTTGCCCTACAATGAGCAGTTCTTC
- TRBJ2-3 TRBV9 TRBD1 CASSPRTGGTDTQYF TGTGCCAGCAGCCCGCGGACAGGGGGCACAGATACGCAGTATTTT
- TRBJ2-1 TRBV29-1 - CSVEDGSSYNEQFF TGCAGCGTTGAAGACGGGAGCTCCTACAATGAGCAGTTCTTC
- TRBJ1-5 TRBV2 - CASSKGSRGGQPQHF TGTGCCAGCAGCAAAGGGTCCCGCGGGGGTCAGCCCCAGCATTTT
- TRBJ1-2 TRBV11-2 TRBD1 CASSPGGRGYTF TGTGCCAGCAGCCCAGGGGGCCGGGGCTACACCTTC
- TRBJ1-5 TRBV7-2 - CASSLGGVYQPQHF TGTGCCAGCAGCCTGGGGGGGGTTTATCAGCCCCAGCATTTT
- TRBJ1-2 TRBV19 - CASSITGQTGYTF TGTGCCAGTAGTATAACAGGACAAACTGGCTACACCTTC
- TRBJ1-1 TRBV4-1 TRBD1 CASSQDPGTGNTEAFF TGCGCCAGCAGCCAAGACCCCGGGACAGGGAACACTGAAGCTTTCTTT
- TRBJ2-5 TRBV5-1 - CASNHKAGQETQYF TGCGCCAGCAACCACAAAGCGGGCCAAGAGACCCAGTACTTC
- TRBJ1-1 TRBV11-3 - CASSLDLNTEAFF TGTGCCAGCAGCTTAGATTTAAACACTGAAGCTTTCTTT
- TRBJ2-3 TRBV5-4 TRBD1 CASSPGQGRTDTQYF TGTGCCAGCAGCCCCGGACAGGGGAGAACAGATACGCAGTATTTT
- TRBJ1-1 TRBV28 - CASNRQPNTEAFF TGTGCCAGTAACAGACAGCCGAACACTGAAGCTTTCTTT
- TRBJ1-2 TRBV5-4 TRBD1 CASSLAGQGGGYTF TGTGCCAGCAGCTTGGCCGGACAGGGCGGTGGCTACACCTTC
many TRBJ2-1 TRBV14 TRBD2 CASSSLAGVYNEQFF TGTGCCAGCTCTAGCCTAGCGGGGGTCTACAATGAGCAGTTCTTC
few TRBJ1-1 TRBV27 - CASSPSGYTEAFF TGTGCCAGCAGTCCCTCGGGATACACTGAAGCTTTCTTT
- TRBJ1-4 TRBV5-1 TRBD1 CASSVPQGATNEKLFF TGCGCCAGCAGCGTCCCACAGGGGGCAACTAATGAAAAACTGTTTTTT
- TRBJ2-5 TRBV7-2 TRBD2 CASQAGGPTETQYF TGTGCCAGCCAGGCGGGAGGGCCCACTGAGACCCAGTACTTC
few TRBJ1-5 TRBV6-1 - CASTHRGAGNQPQHF TGTGCCAGCACCCATCGCGGGGCCGGGAATCAGCCCCAGCATTTT
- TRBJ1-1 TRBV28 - CASSGDNRATEAFF TGTGCCAGCAGTGGGGACAACCGGGCCACTGAAGCTTTCTTT
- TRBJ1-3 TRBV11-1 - CASSWSDSGNTIYF TGTGCCAGCAGCTGGAGTGACTCTGGAAACACCATATATTTT
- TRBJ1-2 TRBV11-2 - CASSVEGGGGINYGYTF TGTGCCAGCAGCGTAGAGGGGGGCGGGGGAATTAACTATGGCTACACCTTC
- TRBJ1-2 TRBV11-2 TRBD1 CASRRTGQGFSLGYGYTF TGTGCCAGCAGAAGAACGGGACAGGGTTTCTCCCTAGGGTATGGCTACACCTTC
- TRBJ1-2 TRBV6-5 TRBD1 CASKRGGIYGYTF TGTGCCAGCAAGAGAGGGGGCATCTATGGCTACACCTTC
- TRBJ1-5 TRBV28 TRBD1 CASSLAGGSQPQHF TGTGCCAGCAGTTTAGCAGGGGGCAGTCAGCCCCAGCATTTT
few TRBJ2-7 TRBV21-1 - CASSTRGLSSYEQYF TGTGCCAGCAGCACCAGGGGATTGAGCTCCTACGAGCAGTACTTC
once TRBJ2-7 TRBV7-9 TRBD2 CASSLAAPRAGGHEQYF TGTGCCAGCAGCTTAGCTGCCCCTCGCGCGGGAGGGCACGAGCAGTACTTC
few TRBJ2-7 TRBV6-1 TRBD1 CASSEYRTGWNEQYF TGTGCCAGCAGTGAATATAGGACAGGGTGGAACGAGCAGTACTTC
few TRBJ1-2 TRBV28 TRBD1 CASSPGTQGNYGYTF TGTGCCAGCAGTCCTGGGACACAGGGGAACTATGGCTACACCTTC
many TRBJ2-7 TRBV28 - CASSTGLEFYEQYF TGTGCCAGCAGTACAGGTTTGGAGTTTTACGAGCAGTACTTC
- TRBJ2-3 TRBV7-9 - CASSHLGLSGTDTQYF TGTGCCAGCAGCCACTTAGGCCTAAGCGGCACAGATACGCAGTATTTT
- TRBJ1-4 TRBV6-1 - CASSQSTNEKLFF TGTGCCAGCAGCCAGTCAACTAATGAAAAACTGTTTTTT
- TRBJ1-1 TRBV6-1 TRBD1 CASSPKDRAGEAFF TGTGCCAGCAGCCCTAAGGACAGGGCGGGAGAAGCTTTCTTT
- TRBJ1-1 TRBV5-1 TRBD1 CASSGSGGPNTEAFF TGCGCCAGCAGCGGGTCAGGGGGACCTAACACTGAAGCTTTCTTT
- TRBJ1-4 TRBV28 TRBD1 CASFRTGVGGEKLFF TGTGCCAGCTTCAGGACAGGCGTGGGCGGTGAAAAACTGTTTTTT
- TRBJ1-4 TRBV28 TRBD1 CASSLFRGQINEKLFF TGTGCCAGCAGTTTATTTAGGGGGCAGATTAATGAAAAACTGTTTTTT
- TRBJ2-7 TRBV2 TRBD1 CASNSLGQGYEQYF TGTGCCAGCAATAGCCTCGGACAGGGCTACGAGCAGTACTTC